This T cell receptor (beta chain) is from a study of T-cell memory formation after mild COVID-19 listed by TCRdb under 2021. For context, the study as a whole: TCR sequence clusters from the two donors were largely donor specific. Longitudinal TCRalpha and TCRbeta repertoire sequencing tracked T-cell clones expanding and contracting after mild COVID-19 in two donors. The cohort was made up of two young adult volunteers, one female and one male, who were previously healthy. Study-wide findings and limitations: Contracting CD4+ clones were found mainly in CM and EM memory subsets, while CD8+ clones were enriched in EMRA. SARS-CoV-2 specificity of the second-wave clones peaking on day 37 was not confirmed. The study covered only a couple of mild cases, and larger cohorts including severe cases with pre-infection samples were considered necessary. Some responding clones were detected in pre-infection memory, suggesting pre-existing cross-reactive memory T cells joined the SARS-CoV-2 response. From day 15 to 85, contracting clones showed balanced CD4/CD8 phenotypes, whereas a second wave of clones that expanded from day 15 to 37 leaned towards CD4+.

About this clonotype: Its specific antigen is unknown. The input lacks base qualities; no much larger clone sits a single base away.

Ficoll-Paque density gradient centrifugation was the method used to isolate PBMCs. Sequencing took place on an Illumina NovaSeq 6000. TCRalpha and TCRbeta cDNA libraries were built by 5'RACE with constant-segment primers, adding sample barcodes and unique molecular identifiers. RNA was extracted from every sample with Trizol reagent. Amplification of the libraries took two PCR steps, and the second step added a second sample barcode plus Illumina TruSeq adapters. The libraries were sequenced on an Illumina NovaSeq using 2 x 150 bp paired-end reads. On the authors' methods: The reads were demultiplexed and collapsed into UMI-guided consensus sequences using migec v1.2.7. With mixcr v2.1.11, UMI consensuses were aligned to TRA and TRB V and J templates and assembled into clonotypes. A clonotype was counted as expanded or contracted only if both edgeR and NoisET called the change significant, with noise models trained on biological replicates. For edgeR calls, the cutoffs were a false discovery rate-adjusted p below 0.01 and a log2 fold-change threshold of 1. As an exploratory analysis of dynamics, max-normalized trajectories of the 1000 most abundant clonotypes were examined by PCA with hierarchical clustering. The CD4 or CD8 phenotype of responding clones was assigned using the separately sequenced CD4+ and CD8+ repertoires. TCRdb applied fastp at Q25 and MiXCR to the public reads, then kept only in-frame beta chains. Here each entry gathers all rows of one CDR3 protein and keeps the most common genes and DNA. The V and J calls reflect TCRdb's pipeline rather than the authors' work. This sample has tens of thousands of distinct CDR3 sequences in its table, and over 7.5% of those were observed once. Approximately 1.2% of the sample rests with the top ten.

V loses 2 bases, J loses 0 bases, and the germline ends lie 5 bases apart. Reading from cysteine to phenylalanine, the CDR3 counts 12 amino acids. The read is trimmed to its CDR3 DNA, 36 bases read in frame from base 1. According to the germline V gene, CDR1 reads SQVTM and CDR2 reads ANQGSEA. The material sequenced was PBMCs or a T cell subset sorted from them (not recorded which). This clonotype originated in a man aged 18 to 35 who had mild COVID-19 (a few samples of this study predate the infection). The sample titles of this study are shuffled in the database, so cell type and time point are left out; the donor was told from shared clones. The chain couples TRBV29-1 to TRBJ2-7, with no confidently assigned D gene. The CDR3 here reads CSVERDSYEQYF. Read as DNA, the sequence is TGCAGCGTTGAAAGGGACTCCTACGAGCAGTACTTC.